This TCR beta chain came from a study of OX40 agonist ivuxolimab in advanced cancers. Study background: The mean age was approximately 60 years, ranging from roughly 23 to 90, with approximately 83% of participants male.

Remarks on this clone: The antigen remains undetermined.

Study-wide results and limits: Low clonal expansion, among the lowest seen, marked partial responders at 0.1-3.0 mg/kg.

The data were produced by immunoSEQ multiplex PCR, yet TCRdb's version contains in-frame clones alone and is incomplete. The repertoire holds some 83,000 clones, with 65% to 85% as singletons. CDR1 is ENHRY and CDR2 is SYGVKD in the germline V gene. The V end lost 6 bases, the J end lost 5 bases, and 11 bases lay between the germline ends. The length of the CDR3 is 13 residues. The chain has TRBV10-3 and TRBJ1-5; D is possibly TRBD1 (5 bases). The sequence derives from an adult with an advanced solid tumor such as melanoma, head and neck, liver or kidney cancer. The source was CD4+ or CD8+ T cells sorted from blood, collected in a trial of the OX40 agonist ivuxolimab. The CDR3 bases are TGTGCCATCAGATGGGGGTTAGATCAGCCCCAGCATTTT. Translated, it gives CAIRWGLDQPQHF.